The source of this T cell receptor beta chain is a study of cytomegalovirus exposure and HLA in healthy donors. Study-level results: There was a cluster of highly shared sequence variants that was likely a sequencing artifact. Follow-up analysis found HLA locus-dependent TCR association rates, highest for DRB1 and lowest for HLA-C. Some TCR beta chains (164 of them) were listed as cytomegalovirus-associated. Previous analysis showed most TCR beta V segments were productive about 87% or about 30% of the time.

On this clone: Antigen unknown.

Researchers ran the PCR with 60 Vbeta and 13 Jbeta primers. Assay used: immunoSEQ multiplex PCR; TCRdb lists only in-frame clones, some missing. The data hold roughly 180,000 clones, with under 90% observed a single time. With 7 bases clipped from V and 5 bases from J, the junction kept 1 base outside the gene matches. Germline values: CDR1 LNHDA, CDR2 SQIVND (reference sequence). The CDR3 totals 12 residues. Specimen: PBMCs. The TCR sequence derives from a young man in good health and CMV-seropositive. V usage is TRBV19 and J usage is TRBJ1-1, with TRBD1 identical over 10 bases. This CDR3 is CASKGQGTEAFF. CDR3 coding DNA: TGTGCCAGTAAGGGACAGGGGACTGAAGCTTTCTTT.